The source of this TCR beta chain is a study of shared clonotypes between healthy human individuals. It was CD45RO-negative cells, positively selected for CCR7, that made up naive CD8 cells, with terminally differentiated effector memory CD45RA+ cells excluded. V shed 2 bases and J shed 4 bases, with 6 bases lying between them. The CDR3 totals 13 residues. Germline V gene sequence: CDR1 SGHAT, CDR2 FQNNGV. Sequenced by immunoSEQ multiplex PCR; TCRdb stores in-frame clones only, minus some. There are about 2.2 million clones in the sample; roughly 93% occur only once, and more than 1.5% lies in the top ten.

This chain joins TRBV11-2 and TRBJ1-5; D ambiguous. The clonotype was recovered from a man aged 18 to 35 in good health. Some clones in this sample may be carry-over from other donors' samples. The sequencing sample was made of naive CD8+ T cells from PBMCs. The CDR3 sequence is CASSLLVNQPQHF. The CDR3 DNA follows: TGTGCCAGCAGCTTATTGGTAAATCAGCCCCAGCATTTT.